This TCR beta chain was found in a study of blood T cell repertoires in COVID-19. Study information: Samples taken during acute and convalescent COVID-19 were collected in the United States, Italy and Spain. T cells, B-cell-depleted T cells, or PBMCs supplied cDNA or gDNA.

Here immunoSEQ multiplex PCR was the method, and the copy in TCRdb shows in-frame clones only, minus some. Among approximately 290,000 clones listed, more than 65% were seen once. Trimming removed 1 base from V and 10 bases from J; junction bases left unmatched: 2. Looked up from germline, CDR1 is LGHDT and CDR2 is YNNKEL (reference sequence). This CDR3 region has 12 residues. The TCR sequence derives from a person aged 70 to 85 with COVID-19, enrolled during active disease. This sequence joins TRBV3-1 (or the pseudogene TRBV3-2) and TRBJ1-1; 8 bases align to TRBD1. Material for sequencing was peripheral blood. The DNA for the CDR3 is TGTGCCAGCAGCCAAGTTGACAGGGGAGCTTTCTTT. It encodes CASSQVDRGAFF.